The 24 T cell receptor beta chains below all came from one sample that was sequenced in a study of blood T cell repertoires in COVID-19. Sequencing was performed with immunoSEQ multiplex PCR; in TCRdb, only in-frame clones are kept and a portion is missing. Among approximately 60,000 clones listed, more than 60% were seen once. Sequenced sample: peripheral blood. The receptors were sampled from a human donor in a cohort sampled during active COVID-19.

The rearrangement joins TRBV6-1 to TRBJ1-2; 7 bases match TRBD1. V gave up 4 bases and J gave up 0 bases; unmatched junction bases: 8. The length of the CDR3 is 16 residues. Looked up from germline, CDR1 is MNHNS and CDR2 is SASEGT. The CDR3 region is CASSGQGARANYGYTF. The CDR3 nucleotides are TGTGCCAGCAGTGGACAGGGCGCTAGAGCTAACTATGGCTACACCTTC.

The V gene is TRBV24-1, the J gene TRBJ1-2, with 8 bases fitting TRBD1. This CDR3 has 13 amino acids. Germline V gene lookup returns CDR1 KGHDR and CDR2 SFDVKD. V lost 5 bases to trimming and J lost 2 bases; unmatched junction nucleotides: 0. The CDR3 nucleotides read TGTGCCACCAGTGGGACAGGGAACTATGGCTACACCTTC. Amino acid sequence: CATSGTGNYGYTF.

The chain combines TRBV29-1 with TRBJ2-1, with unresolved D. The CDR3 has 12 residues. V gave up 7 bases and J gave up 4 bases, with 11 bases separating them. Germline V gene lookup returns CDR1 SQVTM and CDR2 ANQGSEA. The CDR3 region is CSGFWRYNEQFF. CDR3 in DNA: TGCAGCGGGTTTTGGCGGTACAATGAGCAGTTCTTC.

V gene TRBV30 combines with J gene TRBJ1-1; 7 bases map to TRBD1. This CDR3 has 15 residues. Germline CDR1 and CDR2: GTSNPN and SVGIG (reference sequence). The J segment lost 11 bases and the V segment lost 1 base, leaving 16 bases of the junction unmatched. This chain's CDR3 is CAWSGDSLNNVLAFF. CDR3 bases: TGTGCCTGGAGTGGGGACAGCTTAAACAATGTGTTGGCTTTCTTT. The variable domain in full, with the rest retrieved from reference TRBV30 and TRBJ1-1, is SQTIHQWPATLVQPVGSPLSLECTVEGTSNPNLYWYRQAAGRGLQLLFYSVGIGQISSEVPQNLSASRPQDRQFILSSKKLLLSDSGFYLCAWSGDSLNNVLAFFGQGTRLTVV.

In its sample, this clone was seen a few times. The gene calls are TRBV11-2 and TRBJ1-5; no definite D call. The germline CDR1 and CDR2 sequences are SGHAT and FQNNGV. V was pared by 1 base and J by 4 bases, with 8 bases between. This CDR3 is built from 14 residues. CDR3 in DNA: TGTGCCAGCAGCTTAGCTGGCGGGAATCAGCCCCAGCATTTT. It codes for CASSLAGGNQPQHF.

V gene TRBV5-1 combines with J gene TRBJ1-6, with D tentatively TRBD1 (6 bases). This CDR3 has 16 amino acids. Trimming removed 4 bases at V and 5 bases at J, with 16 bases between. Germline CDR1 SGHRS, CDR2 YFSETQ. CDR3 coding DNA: TGCGCCAGCAGCAGGACAGCTCCCGGGGATAATTCACCCCTCCACTTT. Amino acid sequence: CASSRTAPGDNSPLHF.

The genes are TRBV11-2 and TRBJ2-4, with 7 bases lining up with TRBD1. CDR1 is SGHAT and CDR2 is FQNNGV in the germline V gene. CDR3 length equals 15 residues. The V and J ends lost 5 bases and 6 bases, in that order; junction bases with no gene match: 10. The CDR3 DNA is TGTGCCAGCAGCCCCAGACAGGGAGACCCAAACATTCAGTACTTC. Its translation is CASSPRQGDPNIQYF. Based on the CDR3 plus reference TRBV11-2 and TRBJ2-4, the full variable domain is EAGVAQSPRYKIIEKRQSVAFWCNPISGHATLYWYQQILGQGPKLLIQFQNNGVVDDSQLPKDRFSAERLKGVDSTLKIQPAKLEDSAVYLCASSPRQGDPNIQYFGAGTRLSVL.

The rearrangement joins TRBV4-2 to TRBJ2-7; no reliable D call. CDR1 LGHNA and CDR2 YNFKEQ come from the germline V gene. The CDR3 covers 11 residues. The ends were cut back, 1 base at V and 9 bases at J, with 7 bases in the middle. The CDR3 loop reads CASSQALRQYF. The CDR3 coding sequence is TGTGCCAGCAGCCAAGCTCTACGGCAGTACTTC.

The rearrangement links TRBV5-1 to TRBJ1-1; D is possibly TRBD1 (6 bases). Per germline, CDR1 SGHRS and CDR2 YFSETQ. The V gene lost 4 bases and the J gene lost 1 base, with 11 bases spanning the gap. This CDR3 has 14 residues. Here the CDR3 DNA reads TGCGCCAGCAGCCCCGGGACATCGAACACTGAAGCTTTCTTT. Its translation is CASSPGTSNTEAFF.

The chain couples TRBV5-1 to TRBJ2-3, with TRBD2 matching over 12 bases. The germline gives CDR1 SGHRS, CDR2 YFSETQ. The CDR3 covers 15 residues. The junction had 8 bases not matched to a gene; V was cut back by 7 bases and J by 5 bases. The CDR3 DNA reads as TGCGCCAGCCACTCTAGCGGGGGGGTGAAAGATACGCAGTATTTT. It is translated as CASHSSGGVKDTQYF.

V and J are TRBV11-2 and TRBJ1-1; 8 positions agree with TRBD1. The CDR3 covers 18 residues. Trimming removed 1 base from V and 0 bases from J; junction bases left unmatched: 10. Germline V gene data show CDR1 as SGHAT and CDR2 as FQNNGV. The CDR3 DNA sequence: TGTGCCAGCAGCTTAGGGAGGACAGGGCAAAGGTTGAACACTGAAGCTTTCTTT. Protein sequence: CASSLGRTGQRLNTEAFF.

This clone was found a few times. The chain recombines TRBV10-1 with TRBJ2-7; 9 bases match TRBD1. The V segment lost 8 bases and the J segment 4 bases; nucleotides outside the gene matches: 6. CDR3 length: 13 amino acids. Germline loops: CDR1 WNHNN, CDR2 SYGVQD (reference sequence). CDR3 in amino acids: CASSRGQGYEQYF. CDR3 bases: TGCGCCAGCTCCCGCGGACAGGGGTACGAGCAGTACTTC.

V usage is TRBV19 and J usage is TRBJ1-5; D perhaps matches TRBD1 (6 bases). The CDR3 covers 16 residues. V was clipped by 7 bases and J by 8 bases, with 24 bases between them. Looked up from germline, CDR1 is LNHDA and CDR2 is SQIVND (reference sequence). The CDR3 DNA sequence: TGTGCCAGTAACCCTAAGGTGGGGGCTCCTATGGAGCCCCAGCATTTT. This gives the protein CASNPKVGAPMEPQHF. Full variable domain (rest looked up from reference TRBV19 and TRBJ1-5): DGGITQSPKYLFRKEGQNVTLSCEQNLNHDAMYWYRQDPGQGLRLIYYSQIVNDFQKGDIAEGYSVSREKKESFPLTVTSAQKNPTAFYLCASNPKVGAPMEPQHFGDGTRLSIL.

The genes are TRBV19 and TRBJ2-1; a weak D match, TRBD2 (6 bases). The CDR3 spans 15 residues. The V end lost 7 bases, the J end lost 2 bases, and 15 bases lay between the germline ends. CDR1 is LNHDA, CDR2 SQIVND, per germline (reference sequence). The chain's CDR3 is CASKPSAPPYNEQFF. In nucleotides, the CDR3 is TGTGCCAGTAAACCTAGCGCCCCTCCCTACAATGAGCAGTTCTTC. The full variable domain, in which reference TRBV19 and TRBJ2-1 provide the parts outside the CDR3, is DGGITQSPKYLFRKEGQNVTLSCEQNLNHDAMYWYRQDPGQGLRLIYYSQIVNDFQKGDIAEGYSVSREKKESFPLTVTSAQKNPTAFYLCASKPSAPPYNEQFFGPGTRLTVL.

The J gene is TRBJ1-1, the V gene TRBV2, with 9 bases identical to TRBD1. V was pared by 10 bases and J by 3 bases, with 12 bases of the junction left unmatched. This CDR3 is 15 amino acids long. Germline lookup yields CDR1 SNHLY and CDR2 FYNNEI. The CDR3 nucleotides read TGTGCCATCCGAACAGGGGGCTTAGGATACACTGAAGCTTTCTTT. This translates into CAIRTGGLGYTEAFF.

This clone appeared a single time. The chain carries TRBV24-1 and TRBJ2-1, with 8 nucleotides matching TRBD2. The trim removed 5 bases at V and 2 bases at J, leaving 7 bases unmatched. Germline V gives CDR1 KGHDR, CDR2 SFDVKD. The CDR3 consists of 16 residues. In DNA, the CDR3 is TGTGCCACCAGTGTCTCAAGCGGGGGAACCTACAATGAGCAGTTCTTC. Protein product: CATSVSSGGTYNEQFF.

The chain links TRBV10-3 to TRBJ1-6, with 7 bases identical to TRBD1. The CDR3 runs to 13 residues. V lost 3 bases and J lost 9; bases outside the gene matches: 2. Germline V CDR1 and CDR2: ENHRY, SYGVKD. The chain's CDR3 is CAISDRGSSPLHF. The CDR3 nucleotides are TGTGCCATCAGTGACAGGGGGTCTTCACCCCTCCACTTT.

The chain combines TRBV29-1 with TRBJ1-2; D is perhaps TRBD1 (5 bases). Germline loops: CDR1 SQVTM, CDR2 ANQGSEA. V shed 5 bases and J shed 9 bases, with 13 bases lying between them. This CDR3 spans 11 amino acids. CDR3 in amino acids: CSVLSGRSYTF. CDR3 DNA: TGCAGCGTTCTTTCAGGGAGGAGCTACACCTTC.

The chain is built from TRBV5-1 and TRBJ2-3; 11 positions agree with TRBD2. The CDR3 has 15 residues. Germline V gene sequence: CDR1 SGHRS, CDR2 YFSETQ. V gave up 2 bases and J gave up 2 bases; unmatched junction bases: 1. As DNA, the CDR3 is TGCGCCAGCAGCTTTAGCGGGGGGGTCACAGATACGCAGTATTTT. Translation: CASSFSGGVTDTQYF.

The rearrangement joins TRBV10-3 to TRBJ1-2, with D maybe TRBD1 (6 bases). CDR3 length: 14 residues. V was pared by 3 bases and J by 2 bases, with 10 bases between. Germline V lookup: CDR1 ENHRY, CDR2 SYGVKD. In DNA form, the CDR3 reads TGTGCCATCAGTGACCCTGACAGGAACTATGGCTACACCTTC. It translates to CAISDPDRNYGYTF.

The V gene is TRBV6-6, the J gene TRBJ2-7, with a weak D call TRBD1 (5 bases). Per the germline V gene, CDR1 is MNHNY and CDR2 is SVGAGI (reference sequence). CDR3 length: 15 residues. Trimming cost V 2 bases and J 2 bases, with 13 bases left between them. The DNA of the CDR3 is TGTGCCAGCAGTTACGGGCATCGACAGACCTACGAGCAGTACTTC. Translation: CASSYGHRQTYEQYF.

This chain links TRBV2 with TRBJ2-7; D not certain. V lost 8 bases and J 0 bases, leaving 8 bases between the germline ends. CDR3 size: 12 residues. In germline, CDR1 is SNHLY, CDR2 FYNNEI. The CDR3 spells CASGSVSYEQYF. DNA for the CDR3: TGTGCCAGCGGTTCAGTCTCCTACGAGCAGTACTTC.

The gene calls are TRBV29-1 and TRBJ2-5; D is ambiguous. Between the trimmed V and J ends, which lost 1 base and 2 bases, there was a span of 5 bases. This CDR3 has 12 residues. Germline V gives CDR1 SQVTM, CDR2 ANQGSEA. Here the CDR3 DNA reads TGCAGCGTTGAAGGGCAACAAGAGACCCAGTACTTC. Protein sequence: CSVEGQQETQYF. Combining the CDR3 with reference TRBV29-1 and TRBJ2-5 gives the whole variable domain SAVISQKPSRDICQRGTSLTIQCQVDSQVTMMFWYRQQPGQSLTLIATANQGSEATYESGFVIDKFPISRPNLTFSTLTVSNMSPEDSSIYLCSVEGQQETQYFGPGTRLLVL.

CDR3 amino acids: CASSPGRYEAFF. CDR3 nucleotides: TGTGCCAGCTCACCGGGCCGTTATGAAGCTTTCTTT. V usage is TRBV18 and J usage is TRBJ1-1; D remains ambiguous. The CDR3 is 12 amino acids. V was clipped by 3 bases and J by 7 bases, with 9 bases between them. CDR1 is KGHSH and CDR2 is LQKENI in the germline V gene.